The 32 T cell receptor beta chains presented below share a single source sample, sequenced in a study of cytomegalovirus exposure and HLA in healthy donors. Primers: 60 Vbeta forward and 13 Jbeta reverse. TCRdb's copy holds only in-frame clones and misses some; the assay was immunoSEQ multiplex PCR. This repertoire shows 150,000 or so clones, around two thirds found once; its top ten account for more than 9%. The specimen sequenced was PBMCs. These receptors originate from a man younger than 40 in good health and CMV-seropositive.

The chain carries TRBV6-5 and TRBJ2-7; TRBD2 agrees at 9 bases. Germline V CDR1 and CDR2: MNHEY, SVGAGI. The CDR3 consists of 13 residues. V gave up 5 bases and J gave up 3 bases; unmatched junction bases: 2. For the CDR3, the DNA is TGTGCCAGCAGTCGAGCGGGAGGCTACGAGCAGTACTTC. This gives the protein CASSRAGGYEQYF.

V and J are TRBV19 and TRBJ1-5; tentatively, D is TRBD1 (6 bases). This CDR3 is 15 amino acids long. Trimming cost V 3 bases and J 4 bases, with 13 bases left between them. Per germline, CDR1 LNHDA and CDR2 SQIVND (reference sequence). The CDR3 region is CASSIGPQGNQPQHF. As DNA, the CDR3 is TGTGCCAGTAGTATCGGTCCCCAGGGGAATCAGCCCCAGCATTTT.

The chain links TRBV11-1 to TRBJ1-1; possible D gene TRBD1, 5 bases. This CDR3 is built from 16 residues. V shed 2 bases and J shed 7 bases, with 20 bases lying between them. Looked up from germline, CDR1 is SGHAT and CDR2 is FQDESV (reference sequence). The CDR3 DNA sequence: TGTGCCAGCAGCTTATCCGGGGGAGTTTTCTGGGGTGAAGCTTTCTTT. This gives the protein CASSLSGGVFWGEAFF.

The rearrangement joins TRBV29-1 to TRBJ2-5; tentative D call: TRBD1 (6 bases). Deletions cut 4 bases from V and 5 bases from J, with 8 bases between. Germline loops: CDR1 SQVTM, CDR2 ANQGSEA. The CDR3 is 11 amino acids. CDR3 loop: CSVGGRETQYF. The CDR3, as DNA: TGCAGCGTTGGGGGGCGTGAGACCCAGTACTTC.

This clone was counted only a few times. The chain joins TRBV6-4 to TRBJ2-1; possible D gene TRBD1, 5 bases. Trimming removed 7 bases at V and 10 bases at J, with 11 bases between. Germline CDR1 and CDR2: MRHNA and SNTAGT. This CDR3 contains 11 residues. The DNA for the CDR3 is TGTGCCAGCACCGACAAGGGGGAGCAGTTCTTC. Translating gives CASTDKGEQFF.

The genes are TRBV27 and TRBJ2-7; TRBD2 agrees at 13 bases. V gave up 10 bases and J gave up 7 bases; unmatched junction bases: 10. The CDR3 spans 14 residues. The germline CDR1 and CDR2 sequences are MNHEY and SMNVEV (reference sequence). The chain's CDR3 is CATSGLAGPWEQYF. CDR3 bases: TGTGCCACCTCGGGACTAGCGGGGCCCTGGGAGCAGTACTTC.

This clone was counted only a few times. The gene calls are TRBV13 and TRBJ1-1; 7 bases line up with TRBD1. Germline CDR1 PRHDT, CDR2 FYEKMQ (reference sequence). The CDR3 extends over 18 amino acids. V trimming: 5 bases; J trimming: 3 bases; junction bases outside the gene matches: 18. The CDR3 reads CASSHLSTGRFRDTEAFF. CDR3 sequence (DNA): TGTGCCAGCAGCCACCTTTCGACAGGGAGGTTTAGGGACACTGAAGCTTTCTTT.

This clone was recorded a few times. V gene TRBV6-5 combines with J gene TRBJ2-1; 8 bases align to TRBD2. This CDR3 has 14 amino acids. The germline gives CDR1 MNHEY, CDR2 SVGAGI. V lost 6 bases, J lost 2 bases, and 3 bases stayed unmatched. CDR3 in amino acids: CASSRAGAYNEQFF. The CDR3 nucleotides read TGTGCCAGCAGCCGAGCGGGAGCCTACAATGAGCAGTTCTTC.

In DNA form, the CDR3 reads TGTGCCATCACCGGGACTAGCGGGCGAGCCTACGAGCAGTACTTC. Translating gives CAITGTSGRAYEQYF. The chain employs TRBV28 and TRBJ2-7; the match to TRBD2 covers 12 bases. V gave up 10 bases and J gave up 2 bases; unmatched junction bases: 9. The CDR3 is 15 amino acids. The germline V gene encodes CDR1 MDHEN and CDR2 SYDVKM.

The rearrangement joins TRBV11-1 to TRBJ2-3; TRBD1 matches at 7 bases. V was pared by 3 bases and J by 1 base, with 4 bases of the junction left unmatched. This CDR3 contains 15 residues. Germline lookup yields CDR1 SGHAT and CDR2 FQDESV (reference sequence). CDR3 sequence reads: CASSLVGTGTDTQYF. In DNA, the CDR3 is TGTGCCAGCAGCTTGGTCGGGACAGGCACAGATACGCAGTATTTT.

V usage is TRBV25-1 and J usage is TRBJ2-3, with 7 bases matching TRBD2. V shed 3 bases and J 4 bases; nucleotides not matched to a gene: 4. The CDR3 has 14 residues. Germline V gene sequence: CDR1 MGHDK, CDR2 SYGVNS. This chain's CDR3 is CASSDTGRADTQYF. In DNA form, the CDR3 reads TGTGCCAGCAGTGATACGGGGAGGGCAGATACGCAGTATTTT. Full variable domain (rest looked up from reference TRBV25-1 and TRBJ2-3): EADIYQTPRYLVIGTGKKITLECSQTMGHDKMYWYQQDPGMELHLIHYSYGVNSTEKGDLSSESTVSRIRTEHFPLTLESARPSHTSQYLCASSDTGRADTQYFGPGTRLTVL.

The chain joins TRBV7-3 to TRBJ2-7, with 9 positions matching TRBD1. This CDR3 comprises 15 residues. With V trimmed by 3 bases and J by 2 bases, 5 bases remained unmatched. Germline V CDR1 and CDR2: SGHTA, FQGTGA. The CDR3 reads CASSFGDRVPYEQYF. DNA of the CDR3: TGTGCCAGCAGCTTTGGGGACAGGGTTCCCTACGAGCAGTACTTC.

This clone was picked up a small number of times. As DNA, the CDR3 is TGTGCCAGCAGCACAATTCTGTGGCTGTACGAGCAGTACTTC. Encoded protein: CASSTILWLYEQYF. The V call is TRBV6-5, the J call TRBJ2-7; D remains ambiguous. This CDR3 is 14 amino acids long. Per germline, CDR1 MNHEY and CDR2 SVGAGI. Trimming cost V 6 bases and J 4 bases, with 16 bases left between them.

This sequence joins TRBV14 and TRBJ1-3, with D uncertain. Germline-derived CDR1 and CDR2 are SGHDN and FVKESK. The CDR3 is 17 amino acids. V was pared by 1 base and J by 0 bases, with 13 bases between. CDR3 sequence reads: CASSQGFWANSGNTIYF. DNA of the CDR3: TGTGCCAGCAGCCAAGGTTTTTGGGCCAACTCTGGAAACACCATATATTTT.

This clone was counted only a few times. The chain links TRBV12-5 to TRBJ2-7, with a weak D call TRBD1 (5 bases). The V gene lost 2 bases and the J gene lost 3 bases, with 20 bases spanning the gap. CDR1 and CDR2 (germline): LGHNT, FRNRAP. The CDR3 length is 17 residues. CDR3 in amino acids: CASGLILGAVGNYEQYF. The CDR3, as DNA: TGTGCTAGTGGTTTGATCCTAGGGGCAGTTGGGAACTACGAGCAGTACTTC.

The rearrangement links TRBV27 to TRBJ2-3, with TRBD2 identical over 10 bases. Germline trimming cut 4 bases from V and 2 bases from J; bases unmatched to any gene: 9. Germline V CDR1 and CDR2: MNHEY, SMNVEV (reference sequence). The CDR3 has 17 amino acids. The CDR3 bases are TGTGCCAGCAGTTGGGGAACTAGCGGGACGTACACAGATACGCAGTATTTT. Its translation is CASSWGTSGTYTDTQYF.

CDR3 nucleotide sequence: TGTGCCAGCAGAACTAGGACCAGCGCAGATACGCAGTATTTT. Encoded protein: CASRTRTSADTQYF. The chain joins TRBV6-1 to TRBJ2-3, with a weak D call TRBD2 (5 bases). The CDR3 extends over 14 amino acids. Trimming removed 6 bases at V and 4 bases at J, with 14 bases between. Germline V gives CDR1 MNHNS, CDR2 SASEGT.

The chain has TRBV6-6 and TRBJ2-3; 8 bases fit TRBD2. The CDR3 loop spans 14 amino acids. Per the germline V gene, CDR1 is MNHNY and CDR2 is SVGAGI (reference sequence). With 6 bases clipped from V and 4 bases from J, the junction kept 6 bases outside the gene matches. The CDR3 nucleotides read TGTGCCAGCAGCAAACCGGGACTAGCAGATACGCAGTATTTT. Translated, it gives CASSKPGLADTQYF.

This clone was seen only a few times. The CDR3 protein is CASSLDAAQYEQYF. CDR3 sequence (DNA): TGCGCCAGCAGCTTGGACGCGGCCCAGTACGAGCAGTACTTC. The chain joins TRBV5-1 to TRBJ2-7; D unclear. V lost 0 bases and J 4 bases, leaving 11 bases between the germline ends. Germline CDR1 is SGHRS and CDR2 is YFSETQ. The CDR3 runs to 14 residues.

This chain uses TRBV4-1 with TRBJ2-2; 7 bases align to TRBD2. V was clipped by 1 base and J by 5 bases; unmatched bases: 1. There are 14 residues in the CDR3. The germline gives CDR1 MGHRA, CDR2 YSYEKL. CDR3 amino acids: CASSQVGGTGELFF. CDR3 nucleotide sequence: TGCGCCAGCAGCCAAGTCGGGGGGACCGGGGAGCTGTTTTTT.

V and J are TRBV6-5 and TRBJ2-3; D is ambiguous. This CDR3 region has 14 residues. Germline V gene sequence: CDR1 MNHEY, CDR2 SVGAGI. Trimming cost V 0 bases and J 4 bases, with 8 bases left between them. For the CDR3, the DNA is TGTGCCAGCAGTTACTCAGCATCTTCAGATACGCAGTATTTT. Amino acid sequence: CASSYSASSDTQYF.

The V and J genes are TRBV5-6 and TRBJ2-2; D is ambiguous. The ends were cut back, 5 bases at V and 0 bases at J, with 8 bases in the middle. This CDR3 comprises 14 residues. Germline CDR1 and CDR2: SGHDT and YYEEEE. The CDR3 here is CASSYTTNTGELFF. In DNA form, the CDR3 reads TGTGCCAGCAGTTATACTACGAACACCGGGGAGCTGTTTTTT.

This clone was counted between two and nine times. The V call is TRBV27, the J call TRBJ1-1, with no clear D. The CDR3 is made up of 15 amino acids. Germline V lookup: CDR1 MNHEY, CDR2 SMNVEV (reference sequence). Trimming took off 2 bases at V and 0 bases at J, with 10 bases between the two ends. CDR3 bases: TGTGCCAGCAGTTTAGATGTTGGCATGAACACTGAAGCTTTCTTT. Residues: CASSLDVGMNTEAFF.

The V call is TRBV5-1, the J call TRBJ2-3, with TRBD1 matching over 8 bases. Trimming took 6 bases from V and 0 from J; bases not matched to a gene: 12. The CDR3 runs to 17 residues. Germline loops: CDR1 SGHRS, CDR2 YFSETQ. The CDR3 coding sequence is TGCGCCAGCACCGATGTTACAGGGGGTACAAGCACAGATACGCAGTATTTT. Its translation is CASTDVTGGTSTDTQYF.

Of note for this clone: Additional DNA sequences in this sample encode the identical CDR3. CDR3 nucleotide sequence: TGTGCCAGCAGTTCTGGGAGCTCCTACAATGAGCAGTTCTTC. It translates to CASSSGSSYNEQFF. V usage is TRBV27 and J usage is TRBJ2-1, with D perhaps TRBD2 (5 bases). The CDR3 sequence is 14 residues long. The germline V and J ends were trimmed by 4 bases and 0 bases, with 7 bases remaining between them. The germline V gene encodes CDR1 MNHEY and CDR2 SMNVEV (reference sequence).

In DNA, the CDR3 is TGTGCCAGCTCACTACTCGGGACTAGCGGGAGGGCCCGCACCGGGGAGCTGTTTTTT. This sequence encodes CASSLLGTSGRARTGELFF. V gene TRBV18 combines with J gene TRBJ2-2; the match to TRBD2 covers 16 bases. V lost 4 bases, J lost 4 bases, and 9 bases stayed unmatched. The CDR3 runs 19 residues. Germline V CDR1 and CDR2: KGHSH, LQKENI. The variable domain in full, completed from reference TRBV18 and TRBJ2-2, reads NAGVMQNPRHLVRRRGQEARLRCSPMKGHSHVYWYRQLPEEGLKFMVYLQKENIIDESGMPKERFSAEFPKEGPSILRIQQVVRGDSAAYFCASSLLGTSGRARTGELFFGEGSRLTVL.

This clone was seen a handful of times. The chain recombines TRBV18 with TRBJ1-1; no clear D gene. This CDR3 comprises 13 residues. Germline assignment: CDR1 KGHSH and CDR2 LQKENI. V lost 3 bases, J lost 7 bases, and 12 bases lay in between. The CDR3 sequence: CASSPPGSFEAFF. In nucleotides, the CDR3 is TGTGCCAGCTCACCTCCGGGGTCGTTTGAAGCTTTCTTT.

There are a few counts of this clone. The rearrangement links TRBV30 to TRBJ2-2; 12 bases are a match to TRBD1. V lost 1 base, J lost 5 bases, and 5 bases stayed unmatched. This CDR3 is built from 16 residues. The germline CDR1 and CDR2 sequences are GTSNPN and SVGIG (reference sequence). CDR3 in amino acids: CAWSEPGQGATGELFF. The CDR3 DNA reads as TGTGCCTGGAGTGAGCCGGGACAGGGGGCGACCGGGGAGCTGTTTTTT.

The V and J genes are TRBV19 and TRBJ1-3; possible D gene TRBD1, 5 bases. The CDR3 has 15 amino acids. CDR1 is LNHDA, CDR2 SQIVND, per germline (reference sequence). The V end lost 2 bases, the J end lost 7 bases, and 15 bases lay between the germline ends. In DNA form, the CDR3 reads TGTGCCAGTAGTATAAATTGGCAGGGTTCGAACACCATATATTTT. It specifies CASSINWQGSNTIYF.

The V gene is TRBV7-9, the J gene TRBJ1-1; 8 bases fit TRBD1. The ends lost 1 base at V and 5 bases at J; junction bases unmatched: 6. The germline gives CDR1 SEHNR, CDR2 FQNEAQ (reference sequence). The length of the CDR3 is 15 residues. The CDR3 region is CASSLGGQGSTEAFF. The DNA for the CDR3 is TGTGCCAGCAGCTTAGGCGGACAGGGCAGTACTGAAGCTTTCTTT.

This chain links TRBV5-1 with TRBJ2-5, with TRBD2 identical over 12 bases. The CDR3 has 12 amino acids. V lost 5 bases and J lost 13; bases outside the gene matches: 6. The V gene's germline CDR1 is SGHRS and CDR2 YFSETQ. CDR3 protein: CASRSLAGGLYF. CDR3 sequence (DNA): TGCGCCAGCAGATCCCTAGCGGGAGGGCTGTACTTC.

Only a few counts were recorded for this clone. V usage is TRBV27 and J usage is TRBJ2-7; 8 positions agree with TRBD1. The trim removed 6 bases at V and 3 bases at J, leaving 4 bases unmatched. There are 13 residues in the CDR3. Germline loops: CDR1 MNHEY, CDR2 SMNVEV (reference sequence). CDR3: CASRSGQGYEQYF. The CDR3 coding sequence is TGTGCCAGCAGGAGCGGACAGGGCTACGAGCAGTACTTC.